These 27 T cell receptor beta chains originate from one sample sequenced in a study of metastatic and nonmetastatic thyroid tumors. All patients were treatment-naive before thyroid surgery. MiXCR reprocessed the PCR reads for TCRdb. Here the sample spans 30,000 to 35,000 clones, roughly 35% being singletons. The sample was tumor tissue. The receptors shown here come from a female donor with papillary thyroid cancer or a benign thyroid nodule (not recorded which). Some clones in this sample may be carry-over from other donors' samples.

Comment on this clone: Different DNA sequences within this sample yield the same CDR3. The genes are TRBV11-2 and TRBJ2-2; TRBD1 matches at 8 bases. The CDR3 contains 16 residues. V was clipped by 5 bases and J by 4 bases; unmatched bases: 9. Germline values: CDR1 SGHAT, CDR2 FQNNGV. The CDR3 here is CASSSGQGGLTGELFF. CDR3 coding DNA: TGTGCCAGCAGCAGCGGACAGGGAGGTCTCACCGGGGAGCTGTTTTTT.

The V call is TRBV29-1, the J call TRBJ2-1; 10 bases agree with TRBD1. The V gene's germline CDR1 is SQVTM and CDR2 ANQGSEA. Unmatched junction bases numbered 7, after V lost 8 bases and J lost 6 bases. The CDR3 sequence is 13 residues long. The CDR3 region is CSHRGTGANEQFF. The CDR3 DNA reads as TGCAGCCACCGGGGGACAGGGGCCAATGAGCAGTTCTTC.

This sequence joins TRBV7-8 and TRBJ2-7; a possible D gene is TRBD2 (6 bases). Per the germline V gene, CDR1 is SGHVS and CDR2 is FQNEAQ. CDR3 length equals 14 residues. V lost 5 bases, J lost 2 bases, and 13 bases lay in between. The chain's CDR3 is CASSTRLVAYEQYF. The CDR3, as DNA: TGTGCCAGCAGCACCAGACTAGTGGCCTACGAGCAGTACTTC.

The chain employs TRBV19 and TRBJ2-1, with D perhaps TRBD1 (5 bases). The germline V gene has CDR1 LNHDA and CDR2 SQIVND (reference sequence). Trimming left V 5 bases short and J 0 bases short, with 17 bases between. This CDR3 is 17 amino acids long. CDR3 protein: CASSSTTGSSSYNEQFF. CDR3 in DNA: TGTGCCAGTAGTTCAACTACAGGTTCTAGCTCCTACAATGAGCAGTTCTTC.

The V gene is TRBV27, the J gene TRBJ2-1; 7 bases fit TRBD1. This CDR3 has 15 amino acids. V trimming: 10 bases; J trimming: 8 bases; junction bases outside the gene matches: 17. Looked up from germline, CDR1 is MNHEY and CDR2 is SMNVEV (reference sequence). Here the CDR3 DNA reads TGTGCCATCTCGAAGGGGTACAACAGGGGCGATGAGCAGTTCTTC. It codes for CAISKGYNRGDEQFF.

This clone turned up a few times. The chain carries TRBV27 and TRBJ2-7; the match to TRBD2 covers 7 bases. CDR3 length equals 15 residues. Germline V gene lookup returns CDR1 MNHEY and CDR2 SMNVEV (reference sequence). With 5 bases clipped from V and 4 bases from J, the junction kept 11 bases outside the gene matches. The CDR3 region has the DNA TGTGCCAGCAGTCCGATCGATGCCGGGGGGTACGAGCAGTACTTC. Amino acid sequence: CASSPIDAGGYEQYF.

The chain joins TRBV7-9 to TRBJ1-1; D gene ambiguous. CDR1 is SEHNR and CDR2 is FQNEAQ in the germline V gene (reference sequence). The CDR3 runs to 12 residues. V shed 6 bases and J shed 7 bases, with 12 bases lying between them. The CDR3 reads CASSGQSDEAFF. The CDR3 bases are TGTGCCAGCAGTGGGCAATCCGATGAAGCTTTCTTT.

The chain has TRBV28 and TRBJ1-1; D uncertain. The CDR3 is made up of 15 amino acids. Germline V gene data show CDR1 as MDHEN and CDR2 as SYDVKM. Trimming pared 3 bases from V and 1 base from J, leaving 12 bases between. CDR3 sequence (DNA): TGTGCCAGCAGTTTCCGGGTCAGAACGAACACTGAAGCTTTCTTT. This translates into CASSFRVRTNTEAFF.

V is TRBV6-1 and J is TRBJ2-7; 8 nucleotides line up with TRBD1. The germline V gene encodes CDR1 MNHNS and CDR2 SASEGT. The CDR3 has 15 residues. The trim removed 6 bases at V and 2 bases at J, leaving 9 bases unmatched. CDR3 DNA sequence: TGTGCCAGCAGAAAAACAGGGGGACCAGCCTACGAGCAGTACTTC. Residues: CASRKTGGPAYEQYF.

This rearrangement joins TRBV7-9 to TRBJ1-1; 8 nucleotides match TRBD1. The germline V gene encodes CDR1 SEHNR and CDR2 FQNEAQ (reference sequence). V dropped 5 bases and J dropped 5; count of bases not matched to a gene: 7. CDR3 length: 14 amino acids. The CDR3 DNA sequence: TGTGCCAGCAGCATCAGGGGGCGAGGTACTGAAGCTTTCTTT. This translates into CASSIRGRGTEAFF.

This chain joins TRBV4-1 and TRBJ2-7; perhaps TRBD2 as D (5 bases). Germline CDR1 MGHRA, CDR2 YSYEKL. CDR3 length equals 17 residues. Deletions cut 2 bases from V and 0 bases from J, with 17 bases between. CDR3 protein: CASSQTSRGRSSYEQYF. CDR3 in DNA: TGCGCCAGCAGCCAAACCTCAAGAGGGCGGTCCTCCTACGAGCAGTACTTC.

This clone was observed a few times. This chain links TRBV6-1 with TRBJ1-6; TRBD1 might be the D (6 bases). V shed 1 base and J shed 7 bases, with 8 bases lying between them. The CDR3 is 14 residues long. Germline V gene data show CDR1 as MNHNS and CDR2 as SASEGT. The CDR3 here is CASSEGGGNSPLHF. DNA of the CDR3: TGTGCCAGCAGTGAAGGAGGGGGAAATTCACCCCTCCACTTT.

The chain combines TRBV30 with TRBJ1-5; 7 positions match TRBD1. Trimming took 2 bases from V and 4 from J; bases not matched to a gene: 8. Per germline, CDR1 GTSNPN and CDR2 SVGIG (reference sequence). The CDR3 totals 15 residues. The CDR3 loop reads CAWSLGTAANQPQHF. The CDR3 DNA reads TGTGCCTGGAGTCTTGGGACAGCGGCTAATCAGCCCCAGCATTTT.

V is TRBV6-5 and J is TRBJ1-6; 9 nucleotides line up with TRBD1. The CDR3 is made up of 15 amino acids. CDR1 MNHEY and CDR2 SVGAGI come from the germline V gene. After removal of 0 bases from V and 7 bases from J, the junction contained 1 base not matched to a gene. CDR3 protein: CASSYSTGGNSPLHF. The CDR3 bases are TGTGCCAGCAGTTACTCGACAGGGGGAAATTCACCCCTCCACTTT.

V gene TRBV11-1 combines with J gene TRBJ2-3, with D possibly TRBD2 on 8 matching bases. V shed 7 bases and J shed 2 bases, with 22 bases lying between them. Germline V lookup: CDR1 SGHAT, CDR2 FQDESV (reference sequence). This CDR3 comprises 17 residues. Written as DNA, the CDR3 is TGTGCCAGCACCCCGAGGGGGCTAGCGGGTTCCACAGATACGCAGTATTTT. Protein: CASTPRGLAGSTDTQYF.

This clone turned up a few times. The rearrangement joins TRBV12-3 or TRBV12-4 to TRBJ2-1; D unclear. CDR3 length equals 11 residues. Trimming pared 10 bases from V and 6 bases from J, leaving 10 bases between. The CDR3 reads CATRRLNEQFF. CDR3 DNA sequence: TGTGCCACCCGGCGGCTCAATGAGCAGTTCTTC.

V gene TRBV4-1 combines with J gene TRBJ2-2; D uncertain. Per the germline V gene, CDR1 is MGHRA and CDR2 is YSYEKL. The V gene lost 1 base and the J gene lost 6 bases, with 6 bases spanning the gap. This CDR3 region has 13 residues. The CDR3 is CASSQVHSGELFF. The CDR3 region has the DNA TGCGCCAGCAGCCAAGTACATTCCGGGGAGCTGTTTTTT.

This chain links TRBV24-1 with TRBJ1-2; 8 bases agree with TRBD1. From germline, CDR1 is KGHDR and CDR2 SFDVKD. V lost 7 bases, J lost 3 bases, and 6 bases stayed unmatched. The CDR3 has 14 residues. The CDR3 here is CATSSGGVDYGYTF. The CDR3, as DNA: TGTGCCACCAGCTCAGGGGGCGTTGACTATGGCTACACCTTC.

This clone was detected only a few times. The rearrangement uses TRBV19 and TRBJ2-1; D is unresolved. CDR3 size: 15 residues. V lost 7 bases to trimming and J lost 7 bases, with 20 bases between them. CDR1 and CDR2 from the germline V gene are LNHDA and SQIVND (reference sequence). In nucleotides, the CDR3 is TGTGCCAGTACCAACCACGCCGACGGGCGGAATGAGCAGTTCTTC. Its protein is CASTNHADGRNEQFF.

This clone has only a few counts. The V and J genes are TRBV6-1 and TRBJ2-2, with unresolved D. Germline assignment: CDR1 MNHNS and CDR2 SASEGT. The ends were cut back, 2 bases at V and 4 bases at J, with 8 bases in the middle. The CDR3 runs 14 residues. CDR3 DNA sequence: TGTGCCAGCAGTGAATTGAGGCTCACCGGGGAGCTGTTTTTT. Amino acids: CASSELRLTGELFF.

The chain carries TRBV24-1 and TRBJ2-2; 13 bases are shared with TRBD2. Per the germline V gene, CDR1 is KGHDR and CDR2 is SFDVKD. V lost 0 bases, J lost 3 bases, and 6 bases stayed unmatched. The CDR3 has 19 amino acids. In DNA, the CDR3 is TGTGCCACCAGTGATTTGGGAACTAGCGGGAGGGCCGACACCGGGGAGCTGTTTTTT. As protein: CATSDLGTSGRADTGELFF.

The rearrangement uses TRBV27 and TRBJ1-1; tentatively, D is TRBD1 (6 bases). The CDR3 runs to 15 residues. The V and J ends lost 3 bases and 4 bases respectively, with 15 bases between them. From germline, CDR1 is MNHEY and CDR2 SMNVEV (reference sequence). The CDR3 spells CASSFSEVGGTEAFF. The CDR3 DNA reads as TGTGCCAGCAGTTTTTCGGAAGTAGGGGGCACTGAAGCTTTCTTT.

The chain recombines TRBV11-1 with TRBJ2-7; possibly TRBD2 for D (6 bases). CDR3 size: 15 residues. The V gene's germline CDR1 is SGHAT and CDR2 FQDESV (reference sequence). V was clipped by 5 bases and J by 2 bases, with 16 bases between them. The CDR3 sequence is CASSLGRQVTYEQYF. The CDR3 DNA sequence: TGTGCCAGCAGCCTTGGGAGGCAGGTAACCTACGAGCAGTACTTC. Full variable domain (outside the CDR3, taken from reference TRBV11-1 and TRBJ2-7): EAEVAQSPRYKITEKSQAVAFWCDPISGHATLYWYRQILGQGPELLVQFQDESVVDDSQLPKDRFSAERLKGVDSTLKIQPAELGDSAMYLCASSLGRQVTYEQYFGPGTRLTVT.

Only a few counts were recorded for this clone. The chain is built from TRBV15 and TRBJ1-3; no clear D. CDR3 length equals 15 residues. V was pared by 2 bases and J by 2 bases, with 10 bases between. Germline CDR1 reads LNHNV; CDR2 reads YYDKDF (reference sequence). Written as DNA, the CDR3 is TGTGCCACCAGCAGAAACCCGGTGGCTGGAAACACCATATATTTT. Translating gives CATSRNPVAGNTIYF.

The chain carries TRBV20-1 and TRBJ2-3, with no clear D. Germline CDR1 reads DFQATT; CDR2 reads SNEGSKA (reference sequence). This CDR3 comprises 13 residues. The V gene lost 4 bases and the J gene lost 3 bases, with 11 bases spanning the gap. The CDR3 loop reads CSATRDSTDTQYF. The CDR3 coding sequence is TGCAGTGCTACCAGAGATTCAACAGATACGCAGTATTTT.

This clone was recorded a few times. This sequence joins TRBV12-3 or TRBV12-4 and TRBJ2-5; TRBD1 aligns across 9 bases. After removal of 5 bases from V and 3 bases from J, the junction contained 4 bases not matched to a gene. The CDR3 has 14 amino acids. The CDR3 nucleotides read TGTGCCAGCAGTCCCGGGACAGGGAAAGAGACCCAGTACTTC. Its translation is CASSPGTGKETQYF.

The rearrangement uses TRBV5-1 and TRBJ2-7, with 10 bases lining up with TRBD1. V shed 1 base, J shed 4 bases, and the junction held 8 bases outside the gene matches. The CDR3 covers 16 residues. Germline V gene sequence: CDR1 SGHRS, CDR2 YFSETQ. CDR3 sequence reads: CASSLPGTGARYEQYF. CDR3 bases: TGCGCCAGCAGCTTGCCGGGGACAGGGGCGAGATACGAGCAGTACTTC.